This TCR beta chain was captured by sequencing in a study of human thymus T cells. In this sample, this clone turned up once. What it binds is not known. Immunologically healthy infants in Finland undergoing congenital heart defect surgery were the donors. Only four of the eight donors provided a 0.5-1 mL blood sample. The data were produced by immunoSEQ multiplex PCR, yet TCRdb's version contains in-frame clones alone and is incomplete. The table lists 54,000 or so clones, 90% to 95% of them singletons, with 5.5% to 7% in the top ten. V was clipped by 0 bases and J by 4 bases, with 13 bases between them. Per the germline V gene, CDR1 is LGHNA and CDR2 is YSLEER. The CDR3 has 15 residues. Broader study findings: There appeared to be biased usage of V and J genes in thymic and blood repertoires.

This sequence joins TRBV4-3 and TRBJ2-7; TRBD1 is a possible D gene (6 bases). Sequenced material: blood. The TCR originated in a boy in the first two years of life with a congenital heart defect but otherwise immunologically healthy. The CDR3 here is CASSQEPGTGYEQYF. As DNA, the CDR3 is TGCGCCAGCAGCCAAGAGCCGGGTACAGGGTACGAGCAGTACTTC.